The clone carrying this TCR beta chain turned up a few times. Its antigen is still unknown. This sample was taken from a study of beta chain features in type 1 diabetes. Turning to the study itself: The patients were much like the healthy donors in age, gender and cell yields. Study-wide results and caveats: Moderate yet significant TCRB CDR3 shortening was seen in Type 1 diabetes patients in all four CD4+ subsets. Shorter templates may be favored by PCR, equally so in patients and controls.

Per germline, CDR1 SGHTA and CDR2 FQGNSA. V shed 1 base and J shed 9 bases, with 10 bases lying between them. The CDR3 is 13 residues long. Isolated RNA was reverse transcribed in full, so expressed TCRB transcripts were sequenced. Only in-frame clones appear in the TCRdb table, and some are missing; sequencing was by immunoSEQ multiplex PCR. The repertoire holds 350,000 to 450,000 clones, roughly 16% seen once, with approximately 0.02% in the top ten. The clonotype was recovered from a woman under 30 in good health. Sequenced sample: naive CD4+ T cells from blood. V usage is TRBV7-2 and J usage is TRBJ2-1; no clear D. This chain's CDR3 is CASSLGALGEQFF. As DNA, the CDR3 is TGTGCCAGCAGCTTAGGGGCTCTGGGTGAGCAGTTCTTC.